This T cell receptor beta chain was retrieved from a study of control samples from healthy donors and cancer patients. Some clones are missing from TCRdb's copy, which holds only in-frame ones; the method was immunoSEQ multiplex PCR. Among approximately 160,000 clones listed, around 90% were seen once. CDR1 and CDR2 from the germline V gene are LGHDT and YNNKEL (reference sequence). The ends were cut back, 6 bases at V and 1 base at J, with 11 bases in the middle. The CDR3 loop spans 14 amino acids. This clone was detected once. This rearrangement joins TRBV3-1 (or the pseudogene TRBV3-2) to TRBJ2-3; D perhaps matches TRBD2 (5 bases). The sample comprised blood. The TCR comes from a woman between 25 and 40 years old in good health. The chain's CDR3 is CASRQSGGTDTQYF. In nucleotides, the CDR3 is TGTGCCAGCAGGCAGAGCGGAGGCACAGATACGCAGTATTTT.